This entry features one T cell receptor beta chain sequence. The germline V gene encodes CDR1 MNHNY and CDR2 SVGAGI (reference sequence). V lost 11 bases and J 6 bases, leaving 18 bases between the germline ends. The CDR3 runs to 13 residues. This entry belongs to a study of cytomegalovirus exposure and HLA in healthy donors. The PCR contained 60 Vbeta and 13 Jbeta primers. Assay: immunoSEQ multiplex PCR; the TCRdb copy retains only in-frame clones and omits some. The sample contains about 140,000 clones, around 77% of which appear only once. The specimen sequenced was PBMCs. The rearrangement joins TRBV6-6 to TRBJ2-3, with D perhaps matching TRBD2 (6 bases). This clonotype was sampled from a woman between 50 and 59 years old in good health and CMV-seronegative. CDR3 coding DNA: TGTGCCGGGCGGGGTTCCCTAGGGGATACGCAGTATTTT. This encodes CAGRGSLGDTQYF.